The subject of this entry is one T cell receptor (beta chain). The antigen remains undetermined. The source of the sample is a study of cytomegalovirus exposure and HLA in healthy donors. Regarding the study as a whole: Only CMV serostatus was available as immune exposure information. Reports indicated that the classifier achieved high specificity and sensitivity in diagnosing cytomegalovirus status. A few chains tied to CMV proved CMV antigen-specific in vitro. Analyses of presence/absence relied on an assumption of roughly uniform sequencing depth across donors.

There are 18 residues in the CDR3. Germline values: CDR1 SGHTA, CDR2 FQGNSA. V was clipped by 5 bases and J by 4 bases; unmatched bases: 16. A multiplex PCR was run with 60 Vbeta primers and 13 Jbeta primers. Produced via immunoSEQ multiplex PCR; TCRdb's table is partial and in-frame only. The data contain some 130,000 clones, roughly four fifths of them singletons. The sequenced material came from PBMCs. The chain uses TRBV7-2 and TRBJ2-7; 11 bases are shared with TRBD2. This TCR was sampled from a young man in good health and CMV-seronegative. The CDR3 region has the DNA TGTGCCAGCAGCCCGCCGGGACTAGCGGAGGGGATGAAATACGAGCAGTACTTC. Encoded protein: CASSPPGLAEGMKYEQYF.